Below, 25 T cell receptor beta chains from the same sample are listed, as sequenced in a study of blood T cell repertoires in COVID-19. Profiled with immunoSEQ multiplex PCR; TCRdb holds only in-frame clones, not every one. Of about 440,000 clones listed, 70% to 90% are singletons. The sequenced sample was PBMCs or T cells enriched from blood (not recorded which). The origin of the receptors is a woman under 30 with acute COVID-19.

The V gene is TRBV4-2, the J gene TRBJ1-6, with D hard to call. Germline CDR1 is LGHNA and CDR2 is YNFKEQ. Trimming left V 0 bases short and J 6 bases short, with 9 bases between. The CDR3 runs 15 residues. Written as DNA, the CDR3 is TGTGCCAGCAGCCAAGATCGTCACTCTAATTCACCCCTCCACTTT. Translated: CASSQDRHSNSPLHF.

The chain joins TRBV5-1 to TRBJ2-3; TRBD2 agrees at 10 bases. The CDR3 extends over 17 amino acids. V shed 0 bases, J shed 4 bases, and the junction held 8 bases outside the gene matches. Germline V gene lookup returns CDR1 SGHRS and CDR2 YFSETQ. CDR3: CASSLAGLAGAADTQYF. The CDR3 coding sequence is TGCGCCAGCAGCTTGGCGGGGCTAGCGGGGGCTGCAGATACGCAGTATTTT.

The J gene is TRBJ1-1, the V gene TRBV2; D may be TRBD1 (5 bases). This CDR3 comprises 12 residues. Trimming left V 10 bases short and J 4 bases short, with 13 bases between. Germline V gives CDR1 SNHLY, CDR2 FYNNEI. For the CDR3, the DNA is TGTGCCACTCAGGGCGATGGCACTGAAGCTTTCTTT. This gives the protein CATQGDGTEAFF.

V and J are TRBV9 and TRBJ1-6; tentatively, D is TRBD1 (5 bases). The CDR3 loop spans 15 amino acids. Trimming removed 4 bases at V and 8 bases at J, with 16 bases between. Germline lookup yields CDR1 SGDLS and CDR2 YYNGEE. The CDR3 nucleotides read TGTGCCAGCAGCTCAATTCCGGGGGGGGATTCACCCCTCCACTTT. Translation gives CASSSIPGGDSPLHF.

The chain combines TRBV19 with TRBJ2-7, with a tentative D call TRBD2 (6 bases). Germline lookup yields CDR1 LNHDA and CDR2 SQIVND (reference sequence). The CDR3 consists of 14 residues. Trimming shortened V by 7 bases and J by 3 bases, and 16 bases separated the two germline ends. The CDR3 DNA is TGTGCCAGTACCAACCGGGACTCGAACTACGAGCAGTACTTC. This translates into CASTNRDSNYEQYF.

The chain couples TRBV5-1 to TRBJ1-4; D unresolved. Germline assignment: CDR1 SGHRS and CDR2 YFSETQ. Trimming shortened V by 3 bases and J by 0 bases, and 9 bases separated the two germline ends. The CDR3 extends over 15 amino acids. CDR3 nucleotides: TGCGCCAGCAGCTCCACAGCAGCAACTAATGAAAAACTGTTTTTT. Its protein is CASSSTAATNEKLFF.

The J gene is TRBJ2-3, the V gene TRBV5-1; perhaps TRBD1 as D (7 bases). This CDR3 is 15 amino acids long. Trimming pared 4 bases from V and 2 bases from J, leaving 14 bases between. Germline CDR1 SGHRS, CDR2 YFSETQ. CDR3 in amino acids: CASSPGGSYTDTQYF. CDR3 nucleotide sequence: TGCGCCAGCAGCCCAGGGGGGAGTTACACAGATACGCAGTATTTT.

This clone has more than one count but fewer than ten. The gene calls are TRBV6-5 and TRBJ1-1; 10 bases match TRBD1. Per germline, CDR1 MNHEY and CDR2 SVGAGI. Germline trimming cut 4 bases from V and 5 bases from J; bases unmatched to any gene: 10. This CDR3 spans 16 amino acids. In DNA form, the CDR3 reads TGTGCCAGCAGTTCTTCCGGGACAGGGGTTGGTACTGAAGCTTTCTTT. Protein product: CASSSSGTGVGTEAFF.

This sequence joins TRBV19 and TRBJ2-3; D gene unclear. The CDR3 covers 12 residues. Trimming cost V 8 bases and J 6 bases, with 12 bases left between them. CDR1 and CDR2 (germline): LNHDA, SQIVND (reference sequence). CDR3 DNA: TGTGCCAGTTCAGAAAGGAGTGATACGCAGTATTTT. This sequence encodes CASSERSDTQYF.

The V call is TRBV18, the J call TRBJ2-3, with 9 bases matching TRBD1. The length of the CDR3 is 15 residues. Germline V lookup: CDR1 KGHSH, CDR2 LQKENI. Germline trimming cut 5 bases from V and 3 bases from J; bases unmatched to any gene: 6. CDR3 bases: TGTGCCAGCTCATCGGGACAGGGCGTGACAGATACGCAGTATTTT. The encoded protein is CASSSGQGVTDTQYF. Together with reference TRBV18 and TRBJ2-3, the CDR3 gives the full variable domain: NAGVMQNPRHLVRRRGQEARLRCSPMKGHSHVYWYRQLPEEGLKFMVYLQKENIIDESGMPKERFSAEFPKEGPSILRIQQVVRGDSAAYFCASSSGQGVTDTQYFGPGTRLTVL.

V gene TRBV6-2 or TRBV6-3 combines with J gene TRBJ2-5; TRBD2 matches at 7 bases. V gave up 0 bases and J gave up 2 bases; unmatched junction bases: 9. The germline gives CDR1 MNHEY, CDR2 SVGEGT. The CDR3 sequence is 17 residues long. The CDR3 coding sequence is TGTGCCAGCAGTTACTCGATCGGGAGGCCACAACAAGAGACCCAGTACTTC. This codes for CASSYSIGRPQQETQYF.

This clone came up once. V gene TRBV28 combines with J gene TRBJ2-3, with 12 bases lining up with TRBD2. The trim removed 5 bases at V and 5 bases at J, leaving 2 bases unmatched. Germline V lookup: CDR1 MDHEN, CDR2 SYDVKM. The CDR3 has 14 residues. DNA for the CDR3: TGTGCCAGCAGTAGGACTAGCGGGAAAGATACGCAGTATTTT. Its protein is CASSRTSGKDTQYF. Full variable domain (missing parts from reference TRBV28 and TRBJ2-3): DVKVTQSSRYLVKRTGEKVFLECVQDMDHENMFWYRQDPGLGLRLIYFSYDVKMKEKGDIPEGYSVSREKKERFSLILESASTNQTSMYLCASSRTSGKDTQYFGPGTRLTVL.

DNA of the CDR3: TGTGCCAGCAGTTTATCTGTACAGGGGGCGTTTAGCGAGCAGTACTTC. Its protein product is CASSLSVQGAFSEQYF. The V and J genes are TRBV27 and TRBJ2-7, with TRBD1 matching over 9 bases. Germline-derived CDR1 and CDR2 are MNHEY and SMNVEV (reference sequence). V shed 0 bases and J 6 bases; nucleotides not matched to a gene: 9. This CDR3 has 16 amino acids.

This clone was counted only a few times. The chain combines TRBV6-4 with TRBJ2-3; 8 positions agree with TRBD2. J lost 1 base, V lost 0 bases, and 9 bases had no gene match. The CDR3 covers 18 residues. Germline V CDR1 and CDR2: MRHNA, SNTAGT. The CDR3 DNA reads TGTGCCAGCAGTGACTCCTCGGGCGGGGGGCCTCGCACAGATACGCAGTATTTT. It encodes CASSDSSGGGPRTDTQYF.

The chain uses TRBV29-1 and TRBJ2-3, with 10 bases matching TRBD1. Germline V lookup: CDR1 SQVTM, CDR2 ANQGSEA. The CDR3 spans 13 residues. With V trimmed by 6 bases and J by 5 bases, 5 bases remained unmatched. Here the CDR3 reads CSVRQGAVDTQYF. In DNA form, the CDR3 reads TGCAGCGTGCGACAGGGGGCCGTAGATACGCAGTATTTT.

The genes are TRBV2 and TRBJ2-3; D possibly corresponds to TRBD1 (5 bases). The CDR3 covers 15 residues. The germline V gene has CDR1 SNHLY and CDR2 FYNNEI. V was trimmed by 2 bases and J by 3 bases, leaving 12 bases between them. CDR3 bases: TGTGCCAGCAGTGAAACCAGGGTTCAAACAGATACGCAGTATTTT. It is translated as CASSETRVQTDTQYF.

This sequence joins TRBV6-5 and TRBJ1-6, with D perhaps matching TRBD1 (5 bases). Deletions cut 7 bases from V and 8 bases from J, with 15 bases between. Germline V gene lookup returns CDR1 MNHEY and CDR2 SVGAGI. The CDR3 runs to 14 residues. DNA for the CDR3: TGTGCCAGCATGGGGGGGACCTTCGATTCACCCCTCCACTTT. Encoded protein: CASMGGTFDSPLHF.

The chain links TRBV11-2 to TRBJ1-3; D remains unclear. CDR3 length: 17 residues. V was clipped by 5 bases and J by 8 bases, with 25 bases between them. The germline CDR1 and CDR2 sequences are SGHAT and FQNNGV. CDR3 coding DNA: TGTGCCAGCAGCACGTCCCGCGTGCCCACTCCGGGAGACACCATATATTTT. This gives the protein CASSTSRVPTPGDTIYF.

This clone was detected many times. The CDR3 is CASSEGTSGVGEQFF. The CDR3 DNA is TGTGCCAGCAGTGAGGGGACTAGCGGGGTCGGAGAGCAGTTCTTC. The J gene is TRBJ2-1, the V gene TRBV6-4; 13 bases are shared with TRBD2. The germline gives CDR1 MRHNA, CDR2 SNTAGT. The CDR3 sequence is 15 residues long. V lost 3 bases, J lost 10 bases, and 6 bases stayed unmatched.

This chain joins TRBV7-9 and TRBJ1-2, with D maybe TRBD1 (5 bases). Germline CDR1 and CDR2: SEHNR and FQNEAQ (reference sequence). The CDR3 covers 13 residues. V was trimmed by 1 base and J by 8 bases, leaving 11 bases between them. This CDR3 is CASSLEAGRGYTF. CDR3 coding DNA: TGTGCCAGCAGCTTAGAGGCAGGGCGGGGCTACACCTTC.

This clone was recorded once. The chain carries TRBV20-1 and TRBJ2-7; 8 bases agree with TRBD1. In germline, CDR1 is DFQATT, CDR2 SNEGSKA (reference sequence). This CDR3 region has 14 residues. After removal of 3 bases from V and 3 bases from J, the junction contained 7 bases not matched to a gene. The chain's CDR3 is CSASVPGGVYEQYF. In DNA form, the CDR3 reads TGCAGTGCTAGTGTTCCAGGGGGCGTCTACGAGCAGTACTTC.

The DNA of the CDR3 is TGTGCCAGCAGCTTCTTTGCGGGCCAACAAGAGACCCAGTACTTC. Protein sequence: CASSFFAGQQETQYF. This chain joins TRBV5-4 and TRBJ2-5, with D tentatively TRBD2 (5 bases). Trimming removed 2 bases from V and 2 bases from J, with 13 bases in between. CDR1 is SGHNT, CDR2 YYREEE, per germline (reference sequence). CDR3 length: 15 residues.

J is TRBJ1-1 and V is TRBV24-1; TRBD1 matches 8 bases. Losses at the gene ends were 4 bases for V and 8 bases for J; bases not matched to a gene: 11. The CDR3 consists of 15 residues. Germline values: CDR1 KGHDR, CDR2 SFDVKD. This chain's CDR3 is CATSDPDRGAREAFF. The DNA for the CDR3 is TGTGCCACCAGTGACCCCGACAGGGGAGCCCGGGAAGCTTTCTTT.

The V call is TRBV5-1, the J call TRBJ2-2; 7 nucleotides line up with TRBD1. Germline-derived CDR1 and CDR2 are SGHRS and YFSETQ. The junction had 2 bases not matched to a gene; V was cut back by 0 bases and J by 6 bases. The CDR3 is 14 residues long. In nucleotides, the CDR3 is TGCGCCAGCAGCTTGGCGACAGGGTCCGGGGAGCTGTTTTTT. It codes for CASSLATGSGELFF.

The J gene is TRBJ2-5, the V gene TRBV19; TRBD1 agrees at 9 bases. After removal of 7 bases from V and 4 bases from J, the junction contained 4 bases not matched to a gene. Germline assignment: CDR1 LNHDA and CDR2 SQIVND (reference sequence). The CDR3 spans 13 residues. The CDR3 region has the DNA TGTGCCAGTAATACGGGACAGGGAGAGACCCAGTACTTC. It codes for CASNTGQGETQYF.